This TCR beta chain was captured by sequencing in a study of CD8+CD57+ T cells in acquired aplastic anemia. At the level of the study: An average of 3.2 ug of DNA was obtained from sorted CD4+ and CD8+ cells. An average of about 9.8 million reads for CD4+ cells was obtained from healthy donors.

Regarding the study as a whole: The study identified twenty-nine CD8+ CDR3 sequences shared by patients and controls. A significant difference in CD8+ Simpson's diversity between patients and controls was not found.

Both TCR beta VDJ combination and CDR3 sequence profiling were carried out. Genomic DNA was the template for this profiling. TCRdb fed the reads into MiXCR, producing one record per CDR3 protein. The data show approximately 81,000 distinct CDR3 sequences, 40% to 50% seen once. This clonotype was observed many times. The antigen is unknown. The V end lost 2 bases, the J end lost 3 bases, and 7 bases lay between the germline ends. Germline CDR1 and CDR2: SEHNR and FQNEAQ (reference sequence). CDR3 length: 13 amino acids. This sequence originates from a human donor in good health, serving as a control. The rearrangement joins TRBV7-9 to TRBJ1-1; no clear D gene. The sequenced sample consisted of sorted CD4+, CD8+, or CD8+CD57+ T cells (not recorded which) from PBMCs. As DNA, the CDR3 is TGTGCCAGCAGCTTACAGGATTACACTGAAGCTTTCTTT. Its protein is CASSLQDYTEAFF.